The clone carrying this TCR beta chain was detected a few times. The length of the CDR3 is 15 residues. CDR1 and CDR2 from the germline V gene are MNHEY and SVGEGT. V shed 8 bases and J 6 bases; nucleotides not matched to a gene: 10. The record originates from a study of spatial heterogeneity in lung cancer. Time point denoted: sample taken at primary tumor resection. From tumor, nontumor lung or frozen PBMC, whole RNA was taken unsorted for sequencing. TCRdb called the 5' RACE reads again in MiXCR, with one record for every CDR3 protein. The repertoire holds around 92,000 distinct CDR3 sequences, with approximately 12% as singletons.

The chain carries TRBV6-2 or TRBV6-3 and TRBJ2-2; 9 bases agree with TRBD1. The sequence was obtained from a male donor with early-stage non-small cell lung cancer. Sample: PBMCs, taken at surgery. The CDR3 here is CASWRQGVIAGELFF. DNA of the CDR3: TGTGCCAGCTGGAGACAGGGGGTAATTGCCGGGGAGCTGTTTTTT.